This TCR beta chain was documented in a study of cytomegalovirus exposure and HLA in healthy donors. A multiplex PCR was run with 60 Vbeta primers and 13 Jbeta primers. Produced via immunoSEQ multiplex PCR; TCRdb's table is partial and in-frame only. The sample lists around 150,000 clones, around 80% seen once, with roughly 2% in the top ten. The V gene's germline CDR1 is MNHNS and CDR2 SASEGT. V shed 2 bases, J shed 5 bases, and the junction held 6 bases outside the gene matches. The CDR3 covers 14 residues. This chain connects TRBV6-1 to TRBJ2-7; 7 bases match TRBD1. The clonotype comes from a man aged 30 to 45 in good health and CMV-seronegative. The sequencing input was PBMCs. The CDR3 protein is CASSEKGARDEQYF. For the CDR3, the DNA is TGTGCCAGCAGTGAAAAGGGGGCTAGGGACGAGCAGTACTTC.